Following are 29 T cell receptor beta chains from one sample sequenced in a study of shared clonotypes between healthy human individuals. Libraries were prepared by immunoSEQ multiplex PCR; TCRdb keeps only in-frame clonotypes and omits some of them. The data contain about 660,000 clones, around 67% of them seen just once; the ten biggest clones take up under 2%. Material: memory CD4+ T cells sorted from blood. As for subset: CD45RA-negative fraction. These receptors all stem from a woman aged 25 to 39 in good health.

This clone was observed once. The chain combines TRBV11-3 with TRBJ2-6; D may be TRBD2 (6 bases). This CDR3 has 15 amino acids. CDR1 and CDR2 from the germline V gene are SGHNT and YENEEA. The V and J ends lost 5 bases and 3 bases respectively, with 11 bases between them. Written as DNA, the CDR3 is TGTGCCAGCAGCCTGAAGGGAGGTGGGGCCAACGTCCTGACTTTC. This sequence encodes CASSLKGGGANVLTF.

This chain joins TRBV14 and TRBJ1-2, with D tentatively TRBD1 (6 bases). The CDR3 spans 16 residues. With 0 bases removed from V and 4 bases from J, the gap between germline ends came to 15 bases. Germline V gene sequence: CDR1 SGHDN, CDR2 FVKESK. CDR3 protein: CASSQDKRTAIYGYTF. The CDR3 nucleotides read TGTGCCAGCAGCCAAGATAAAAGGACAGCCATCTATGGCTACACCTTC.

The chain links TRBV1 to TRBJ2-3; TRBD2 is taken as the D call from the table, unchecked against the DNA. TRBV1 has pseudogene status. The CDR3 has 15 residues. The CDR3 coding sequence is TGCACCAGCAGCCAAGAAGCGGGAGCCACAGATACGCAGTATTTT. Translating gives CTSSQEAGATDTQYF.

The rearrangement links TRBV6-6 to TRBJ2-3, with D unresolved. Germline V CDR1 and CDR2: MNHNY, SVGAGI (reference sequence). The CDR3 covers 13 residues. V lost 6 bases, J lost 3 bases, and 10 bases lay in between. In nucleotides, the CDR3 is TGTGCCAGCAGCCCTAGGCCGACAGATACGCAGTATTTT. It is translated as CASSPRPTDTQYF.

This clone was observed a single time. The CDR3 nucleotides read TGCGCCAGCAGCGTCCAACAGGGGAACCAAGAGACCCAGTACTTC. Amino acids: CASSVQQGNQETQYF. V is TRBV5-1 and J is TRBJ2-5; 7 bases line up with TRBD1. J gave up 0 bases and V 4 bases, and 6 bases lay outside the gene matches. The CDR3 is 15 residues long. CDR1 and CDR2 from the germline V gene are SGHRS and YFSETQ.

The J gene is TRBJ2-5, the V gene TRBV5-6; 9 bases are a match to TRBD1. Germline V lookup: CDR1 SGHDT, CDR2 YYEEEE. The CDR3 spans 14 residues. Germline trimming cut 2 bases from V and 10 bases from J; bases unmatched to any gene: 9. The CDR3 DNA reads as TGTGCCAGCAGCTTAAGGGGACAGGGTACCGACCAGTACTTC. This codes for CASSLRGQGTDQYF.

This chain uses TRBV19 with TRBJ1-5, with TRBD1 as a possible D gene (6 bases). The CDR3 totals 15 residues. Germline CDR1 LNHDA, CDR2 SQIVND (reference sequence). V was trimmed by 9 bases and J by 4 bases, leaving 19 bases between them. In nucleotides, the CDR3 is TGTGCCAGCCGCCGGGACACTCGTGGTAATCAGCCCCAGCATTTT. This encodes CASRRDTRGNQPQHF.

This clone was seen a few times. The J gene is TRBJ2-3, the V gene TRBV19, with TRBD1 matching over 8 bases. The CDR3 is 15 residues long. Germline V CDR1 and CDR2: LNHDA, SQIVND (reference sequence). Unmatched junction bases numbered 4, after V lost 4 bases and J lost 1 base. The CDR3 spells CASSTDRVRTDTQYF. In DNA form, the CDR3 reads TGTGCCAGTAGTACGGACAGGGTCCGCACAGATACGCAGTATTTT.

The chain employs TRBV5-1 and TRBJ2-6; D gene ambiguous. The germline V gene has CDR1 SGHRS and CDR2 YFSETQ. V was cut by 1 base and J by 0 bases, with 8 bases left in between. CDR3 size: 16 residues. CDR3 bases: TGCGCCAGCAGCTTGCGGCAGGTCTCTGGGGCCAACGTCCTGACTTTC. It translates to CASSLRQVSGANVLTF.

J is TRBJ2-7 and V is TRBV28, with 7 positions matching TRBD2. V gave up 7 bases and J gave up 2 bases; unmatched junction bases: 8. The CDR3 covers 14 residues. CDR1 MDHEN and CDR2 SYDVKM come from the germline V gene. The CDR3 loop is CASTAGDATYEQYF. The CDR3 DNA reads TGTGCCAGCACCGCGGGGGACGCAACCTACGAGCAGTACTTC. The whole variable domain, filled in from reference TRBV28 and TRBJ2-7, reads DVKVTQSSRYLVKRTGEKVFLECVQDMDHENMFWYRQDPGLGLRLIYFSYDVKMKEKGDIPEGYSVSREKKERFSLILESASTNQTSMYLCASTAGDATYEQYFGPGTRLTVT.

The chain combines TRBV29-1 with TRBJ1-1; D gene unclear. CDR1 and CDR2 from the germline V gene are SQVTM and ANQGSEA. The CDR3 is 11 residues long. V was cut by 7 bases and J by 5 bases, with 11 bases left in between. Here the CDR3 DNA reads TGCAGCGCGACATTATGGACTGAAGCTTTCTTT. Residues: CSATLWTEAFF.

The chain has TRBV30 and TRBJ2-3, with D possibly TRBD1 on 5 matching bases. Germline CDR1 and CDR2: GTSNPN and SVGIG (reference sequence). V was cut by 3 bases and J by 6 bases, with 22 bases left in between. The CDR3 has 16 amino acids. CDR3 sequence reads: CAWRPRPMGLPDTQYF. The CDR3 DNA follows: TGTGCCTGGAGACCTCGACCCATGGGGCTCCCGGATACGCAGTATTTT.

The chain has TRBV10-1 and TRBJ2-2, with 10 nucleotides matching TRBD1. CDR3 length equals 15 residues. V dropped 6 bases and J dropped 5; count of bases not matched to a gene: 6. Germline-derived CDR1 and CDR2 are WNHNN and SYGVQD (reference sequence). CDR3 residues: CASSGQGGFTGELFF. In nucleotides, the CDR3 is TGCGCCAGCAGCGGACAGGGGGGTTTTACCGGGGAGCTGTTTTTT.

The chain joins TRBV11-2 to TRBJ2-5; 8 bases map to TRBD2. The CDR3 runs 14 residues. Germline-derived CDR1 and CDR2 are SGHAT and FQNNGV. With 5 bases clipped from V and 7 bases from J, the junction kept 9 bases outside the gene matches. The CDR3 bases are TGTGCCAGCAGCCCCTCGGGGGGGTTGGGGACCCAGTACTTC. Translated, it gives CASSPSGGLGTQYF.

The genes are TRBV7-6 and TRBJ2-3; 11 nucleotides align to TRBD2. The CDR3 length is 16 residues. The J segment lost 4 bases and the V segment lost 0 bases, leaving 3 bases of the junction unmatched. CDR1 and CDR2 (germline): SGHVS, FNYEAQ. The CDR3 is CASSLATSGIPDTQYF. The DNA of the CDR3 is TGTGCCAGCAGCTTAGCGACTAGCGGGATTCCAGATACGCAGTATTTT.

This rearrangement joins TRBV4-2 to TRBJ1-5; D is unclear. V was pared by 4 bases and J by 3 bases, with 13 bases between. The CDR3 is made up of 15 amino acids. CDR1 and CDR2 (germline): LGHNA, YNFKEQ. The CDR3: CASSLGAGDNQPQHF. In nucleotides, the CDR3 is TGTGCCAGCAGCCTCGGCGCCGGGGACAATCAGCCCCAGCATTTT.

On this clone itself: This may arise from a read error, as a much more abundant clone is one base away. Other nucleotide sequences in the sample specify the same CDR3. The rearrangement uses TRBV6-6 and TRBJ1-1; the D gene is possibly TRBD1 (5 bases). Deletions cut 2 bases from V and 1 base from J, with 8 bases between. This CDR3 has 14 residues. Germline assignment: CDR1 MNHNY and CDR2 SVGAGI (reference sequence). The CDR3 bases are TGTGCCAGCAGTTACACGGGGGAGAACACTGAAGCTTTCTTT. It codes for CASSYTGENTEAFF.

The chain is built from TRBV28 and TRBJ1-5; D is undetermined. Trimming removed 1 base from V and 3 bases from J, with 4 bases in between. The CDR3 contains 13 residues. From germline, CDR1 is MDHEN and CDR2 SYDVKM. The CDR3 DNA follows: TGTGCCAGCAGTTTATTCTCCAATCAGCCCCAGCATTTT. It specifies CASSLFSNQPQHF. Filled out from reference TRBV28 and TRBJ1-5, the complete variable domain reads DVKVTQSSRYLVKRTGEKVFLECVQDMDHENMFWYRQDPGLGLRLIYFSYDVKMKEKGDIPEGYSVSREKKERFSLILESASTNQTSMYLCASSLFSNQPQHFGDGTRLSIL.

The CDR3 DNA sequence: TGTGCCAGCAGCTCCCGGGGAGGGGTCAAGACTGAAGCTTTCTTT. As protein: CASSSRGGVKTEAFF. The chain combines TRBV5-4 with TRBJ1-1; perhaps TRBD1 as D (5 bases). Per the germline V gene, CDR1 is SGHNT and CDR2 is YYREEE (reference sequence). This CDR3 contains 15 residues. Trimming left V 3 bases short and J 5 bases short, with 17 bases between.

The chain combines TRBV7-6 with TRBJ2-7; 8 bases are a match to TRBD2. Germline assignment: CDR1 SGHVS and CDR2 FNYEAQ. This CDR3 region has 15 residues. V lost 2 bases to trimming and J lost 3 bases; unmatched junction nucleotides: 6. The CDR3 is CASSLIAGGGYEQYF. CDR3 in DNA: TGTGCCAGCAGCTTAATCGCGGGAGGTGGCTACGAGCAGTACTTC.

The gene calls are TRBV5-1 and TRBJ2-1; D is undetermined. The CDR3 is 12 amino acids. V was trimmed by 2 bases and J by 9 bases, leaving 9 bases between them. Germline V lookup: CDR1 SGHRS, CDR2 YFSETQ. The CDR3 here is CASSLPSREQFF. For the CDR3, the DNA is TGCGCCAGCAGCTTACCCTCTCGTGAGCAGTTCTTC.

The chain combines TRBV2 with TRBJ1-2, with 9 nucleotides matching TRBD1. Germline V lookup: CDR1 SNHLY, CDR2 FYNNEI. There are 15 residues in the CDR3. J was trimmed by 8 bases and V by 1 base; bases with no gene match: 8. The CDR3 protein is CASSEVRTGAVGYTF. The CDR3 DNA reads TGTGCCAGCAGTGAAGTTCGGACAGGGGCGGTCGGCTACACCTTC.

The genes are TRBV7-9 and TRBJ2-1; no reliable D call. CDR1 and CDR2 (germline): SEHNR, FQNEAQ (reference sequence). V was shortened by 5 bases and J by 12 bases, with 14 bases between the two germline ends. This CDR3 spans 12 amino acids. The DNA of the CDR3 is TGTGCCAGCAGCCAGCTTCAGGCATTGCAGTTCTTC. Amino acid sequence: CASSQLQALQFF.

J is TRBJ2-6 and V is TRBV11-2; 9 nucleotides align to TRBD2. Germline assignment: CDR1 SGHAT and CDR2 FQNNGV. Trimming cost V 8 bases and J 0 bases; bases outside gene matches: 5. The CDR3 sequence is 16 residues long. CDR3 amino acids: CASENSGSSGANVLTF. In DNA form, the CDR3 reads TGTGCCAGCGAGAATAGCGGGAGCTCTGGGGCCAACGTCCTGACTTTC.

The rearrangement uses TRBV7-9 and TRBJ2-1, with TRBD1 identical over 8 bases. From germline, CDR1 is SEHNR and CDR2 FQNEAQ (reference sequence). Unmatched junction bases numbered 3, after V lost 2 bases and J lost 3 bases. This CDR3 region has 15 residues. The CDR3, as DNA: TGTGCCAGCAGCTTATCAGGGGGCTTCTACAATGAGCAGTTCTTC. This translates into CASSLSGGFYNEQFF.

The chain uses TRBV7-9 and TRBJ2-2; unclear D gene. This CDR3 comprises 15 residues. Germline V gene data show CDR1 as SEHNR and CDR2 as FQNEAQ (reference sequence). Trimming stripped 6 bases from V and 6 bases from J, with 17 bases between. The CDR3 sequence is CASREDARRSGELFF. For the CDR3, the DNA is TGTGCCAGCAGAGAGGACGCCCGGCGGTCCGGGGAGCTGTTTTTT.

V is TRBV13 and J is TRBJ1-5; 8 bases match TRBD1. The CDR3 contains 13 residues. V lost 2 bases to trimming and J lost 9 bases; unmatched junction nucleotides: 3. Per germline, CDR1 PRHDT and CDR2 FYEKMQ (reference sequence). The CDR3: CASSLNRGGPQHF. The CDR3, as DNA: TGTGCCAGCAGCTTAAACAGGGGGGGGCCCCAGCATTTT. Together with reference TRBV13 and TRBJ1-5, the CDR3 gives the full variable domain: AAGVIQSPRHLIKEKRETATLKCYPIPRHDTVYWYQQGPGQDPQFLISFYEKMQSDKGSIPDRFSAQQFSDYHSELNMSSLELGDSALYFCASSLNRGGPQHFGDGTRLSIL.

V and J are TRBV11-2 and TRBJ1-1; possible D gene TRBD1, 6 bases. The CDR3 is made up of 15 amino acids. V was cut by 6 bases and J by 7 bases, with 21 bases left in between. The germline V gene has CDR1 SGHAT and CDR2 FQNNGV. The CDR3 reads CASSWTGGQGLEAFF. The CDR3 DNA reads TGTGCCAGCAGTTGGACCGGGGGTCAGGGGCTTGAAGCTTTCTTT.

The rearrangement links TRBV6-1 to TRBJ2-2, with 7 bases aligning to TRBD2. This CDR3 is built from 18 residues. Germline-derived CDR1 and CDR2 are MNHNS and SASEGT. The ends lost 3 bases at V and 1 base at J; junction bases unmatched: 11. The CDR3 DNA reads as TGTGCCAGCAGTGACGGGCGGGCTAGCGGTATGAACACCGGGGAGCTGTTTTTT. Residues: CASSDGRASGMNTGELFF.